This T cell receptor (beta chain) was obtained from a study of blood T cells in healthy people across ages. As regards this clonotype: Its antigen is still unknown.

General study findings and limits: It was not known whether donors were CMV positive (a possible confounder of expanded clonotype changes).

Then a second PCR, running roughly 6 to 12 cycles, was carried out with a sample-barcoded 5' primer and a J-beta primer mix. In TCRdb, the 5' RACE reads were re-called with MiXCR into one record per CDR3 protein. The table records some 1,000,000 distinct CDR3 sequences, 20% to 25% of them present only once. The J segment lost 9 bases and the V segment lost 1 base, leaving 17 bases of the junction unmatched. Germline CDR1 reads MNHEY; CDR2 reads SVGAGI. CDR3 length: 18 amino acids. These records were also assigned to another study, of T cells of mothers and their children. As that study records: Donors were three healthy Caucasian mothers and their six children. Per mother, over 9 million TCR beta CDR3 reads were obtained; per child, about 3 million.

Sequencing was carried out using blood. V usage is TRBV6-5 and J usage is TRBJ2-5; the match to TRBD1 covers 10 bases. This clonotype was obtained from a girl aged 2 to 9 in good health. CDR3: CASSYWPGQGTVWRSQYF. The CDR3 bases are TGTGCCAGCAGTTACTGGCCGGGACAGGGGACCGTTTGGAGGTCCCAGTACTTC.